Given below is one TCR beta chain in context. This entry belongs to a study of early T cells in non-severe SARS-CoV-2 infection. The CDR3 has 13 residues. Trimming stripped 7 bases from V and 2 bases from J, with 9 bases between. Germline V lookup: CDR1 SNHLY, CDR2 FYNNEI. TCRdb reprocessed the 5' RACE reads via MiXCR and lists one record per CDR3 protein. The data show around 64,000 distinct CDR3 sequences, about 10% seen once. The origin of this receptor is an adult who was a healthcare worker with PCR-confirmed SARS-CoV-2 infection or an uninfected control (not recorded which). The V call is TRBV2, the J call TRBJ2-1; D is unclear. Sequenced: whole blood. CDR3: CASTAETYNEQFF. Written as DNA, the CDR3 is TGTGCCAGCACTGCGGAGACCTACAATGAGCAGTTCTTC.